Detailed here is one TCR beta chain. Antigen specificity is unknown. Every subset of CD8+ T cells was sorted in triplicate at 300,000 or so cells each. Among CD8+ T cells, naive ones were CD45RO-CCR7+CD27+CD95-. The TRB libraries of cDNA were built by UMI-labeled 5' RACE. After re-calling the 5' RACE reads, TCRdb lists one entry per CDR3 protein, DNA absent. Its table lists about 89,000 distinct CDR3 sequences. The data are from a study of CXCR3-negative and CXCR3-positive naive CD8 T cells. Germline CDR1 reads MNHNY; CDR2 reads SVGAGI (reference sequence). CDR3 length equals 16 residues. Study findings and constraints: PBMCs showed partially decreased CXCR3 expression after cryopreservation, and most assays used fresh PBMCs. Memory CD8+ cells showed much lower diversity, while both naive subsets were comparably high. CXCR3-positive naive cells had TRB CDR3s that were more hydrophobic than CXCR3-negative naive cells had.

The gene calls are TRBV6-6 and TRBJ2-7; TCRdb indicates TRBD1, and absent DNA this call remains unverified. The clonotype was recovered from a human donor in good health. Some clones in this sample may be carry-over from other donors' samples. Sequences were obtained from naive CXCR3+ CD8+ T cells from blood. The subset: CD45RO-CCR7+CD27+CD95- naive CD8+ T cells expressing CXCR3 (TNR3+). The CDR3 is CASSRRTGGRDYEQYF.